Listed below are T cell receptor beta chains from one sample, sequenced in a study of shared clonotypes between healthy human individuals. The assay was immunoSEQ multiplex PCR, and TCRdb's table has in-frame clones only and misses some. The sample includes 2 million to 2.5 million clones, 85% to 95% of them seen just once. The sample comprised naive CD4+ T cells from PBMCs. The receptors were sampled from a young man in good health. Some clones in this sample may be carry-over from other donors' samples. Each CDR3 is given with its conserved first and last residue. D genes are given only for firm matches. Expanded clones are given a class, and other clones once, few, many or no size at all.

V gene: TRBV5-1; clone size: -; D gene: -; J gene: TRBJ2-3; CDR3 protein: CASSFMPADTQYF; CDR3 DNA: TGCGCCAGCAGCTTCATGCCGGCAGATACGCAGTATTTT
V gene: TRBV18; clone size: -; D gene: TRBD1; J gene: TRBJ1-1; CDR3 protein: CASSLFTGTENTEAFF; CDR3 DNA: TGTGCCAGCTCACTTTTTACCGGGACAGAGAACACTGAAGCTTTCTTT
V gene: TRBV7-2; clone size: -; D gene: TRBD2; J gene: TRBJ2-1; CDR3 protein: CASSLGTSHNEQFF; CDR3 DNA: TGTGCCAGCAGCCTCGGGACTAGTCACAATGAGCAGTTCTTC
V gene: TRBV18; clone size: -; D gene: -; J gene: TRBJ1-1; CDR3 protein: CASIAIPNTEAFF; CDR3 DNA: TGTGCCAGCATCGCCATACCCAACACTGAAGCTTTCTTT
V gene: TRBV4-3; clone size: few; D gene: -; J gene: TRBJ1-1; CDR3 protein: CASSQGLTGWPNTEAFF; CDR3 DNA: TGCGCCAGCAGCCAAGGGCTGACGGGTTGGCCGAACACTGAAGCTTTCTTT
V gene: TRBV28; clone size: -; D gene: TRBD2; J gene: TRBJ2-3; CDR3 protein: CASSLGLAGGLDTQYF; CDR3 DNA: TGTGCCAGCAGTTTGGGGCTAGCGGGAGGGTTGGATACGCAGTATTTT
V gene: TRBV5-6; clone size: -; D gene: -; J gene: TRBJ2-7; CDR3 protein: CASSLGRPYEQYF; CDR3 DNA: TGTGCCAGCAGCTTGGGGAGACCCTACGAGCAGTACTTC
V gene: TRBV25-1; clone size: -; D gene: -; J gene: TRBJ1-1; CDR3 protein: CASNPRGTEAFF; CDR3 DNA: TGTGCCAGCAACCCTAGAGGGACTGAAGCTTTCTTT
V gene: TRBV6-5; clone size: -; D gene: -; J gene: TRBJ2-3; CDR3 protein: CASSYGVTDTQYF; CDR3 DNA: TGTGCCAGCAGTTATGGGGTCACAGATACGCAGTATTTT
V gene: TRBV27; clone size: -; D gene: -; J gene: TRBJ1-4; CDR3 protein: CASSLGSGKLFF; CDR3 DNA: TGTGCCAGCAGTTTAGGAAGCGGAAAACTGTTTTTT
V gene: TRBV28; clone size: -; D gene: -; J gene: TRBJ2-2; CDR3 protein: CASSGGDSNTGELFF; CDR3 DNA: TGTGCCAGCAGTGGGGGGGACAGTAACACCGGGGAGCTGTTTTTT
V gene: TRBV28; clone size: -; D gene: -; J gene: TRBJ2-5; CDR3 protein: CASSTLGTLTNPQETQYF; CDR3 DNA: TGTGCCAGCAGTACCCTCGGGACACTAACTAACCCCCAAGAGACCCAGTACTTC
V gene: TRBV19; clone size: -; D gene: TRBD2; J gene: TRBJ2-3; CDR3 protein: CASGTSPDTQYF; CDR3 DNA: TGTGCCAGTGGGACTAGCCCCGATACGCAGTATTTT